The rows below give T cell receptor beta chains drawn from one sample of a study of cytomegalovirus exposure and HLA in healthy donors. Clones were sequenced by immunoSEQ multiplex PCR, and TCRdb holds only the in-frame ones, with some missing. The repertoire has about 120,000 clones, around 89% of them found once; the top ten carry over 6%. The sample consisted of PBMCs. The source is a woman under 30 in good health and CMV-seropositive. Both conserved end residues are part of each CDR3. Each record gives: clone size, J gene, V gene, D gene, CDR3 DNA, CDR3 protein. A D gene is named only where the DNA matches it firmly. Only some rows state a clone size, as once, few, many or a class for expanded clones.

>-|TRBJ1-1|TRBV6-6|-
TGTGCCACATTGGGGCAGGCTGTGGAAGCTTTCTTT
CATLGQAVEAFF
>-|TRBJ1-6|TRBV5-1|TRBD1
TGCGCCAGCAGCTCGGGACAGGTTAATTCACCCCTCCACTTT
CASSSGQVNSPLHF
>-|TRBJ2-1|TRBV6-1|-
TGTGCCAGCAACTTACGCTCCTACAATGAGCAGTTCTTC
CASNLRSYNEQFF
>-|TRBJ2-7|TRBV7-9|-
TGTGCCAGCAGCCCCTGGTCGACTGGCTCCTACGAGCAGTACTTC
CASSPWSTGSYEQYF
>-|TRBJ2-7|TRBV7-8|TRBD1
TGTGCCAGCAGCTTAGCGACCAGGACAGGCAGCTCCTACGAGCAGTACTTC
CASSLATRTGSSYEQYF
>-|TRBJ1-1|TRBV7-2|TRBD1
TGTGCCAGCAGCTTACGACAGGGGGCAACGAACACTGAAGCTTTCTTT
CASSLRQGATNTEAFF
>-|TRBJ1-5|TRBV10-3|TRBD1
TGTGCCATCAGCCGGGACAGGGGTCGGAGTTTCGGCAATCAGCCCCAGCATTTT
CAISRDRGRSFGNQPQHF
>-|TRBJ2-7|TRBV5-6|-
TGTGCCAGCAGCTTCAGGGTTCCCTACGAGCAGTACTTC
CASSFRVPYEQYF
>-|TRBJ2-6|TRBV7-9|-
TGTGCCAGCAGCTCCAGTAGTCTGGATCGGGATGGGGCCAACGTCCTGACTTTC
CASSSSSLDRDGANVLTF
>-|TRBJ2-3|TRBV7-8|-
TGTGCCAGCAGTAGACGCGGGACCCGCGCCTCCGATACGCAGTATTTT
CASSRRGTRASDTQYF
>-|TRBJ1-2|TRBV4-2|TRBD1
TGTGCCAGCAGCCCAGGGACAGAAGGCTACACCTTC
CASSPGTEGYTF
>-|TRBJ2-7|TRBV25-1|-
TGTGCCAGCAGTGCGCCGTACGGAGGGCTCTACGAGCAGTACTTC
CASSAPYGGLYEQYF
>-|TRBJ2-3|TRBV7-6|-
TGTGCCAGCAGCTCCACGGTTAGCACAGATACGCAGTATTTT
CASSSTVSTDTQYF
>-|TRBJ2-1|TRBV5-6|-
TGTGCCAGCAGCTTGGATAGCGGTACCTACAATGAGCAGTTCTTC
CASSLDSGTYNEQFF
>-|TRBJ2-7|TRBV19|-
TGTGCCAGTAGGGAGCGAGGCGTATCCTACGAGCAGTACTTC
CASRERGVSYEQYF
>-|TRBJ2-7|TRBV7-2|TRBD1
TGTGCCAGCAGCTCACCCACAGGGGTAGGTGAGCAGTACTTC
CASSSPTGVGEQYF
>-|TRBJ2-3|TRBV5-1|TRBD2
TGCGCCAGCAGCTTTGGGACTAGCAGAGATACGCAGTATTTT
CASSFGTSRDTQYF
>-|TRBJ2-1|TRBV2|TRBD2
TGTGCCAGCACCCCCTCAGCGGGGGGGCGGAATGAGCAGTTCTTC
CASTPSAGGRNEQFF
>-|TRBJ1-1|TRBV7-3|TRBD1
TGTGCCAGCAGCGCCGAGCGCAGGGGGCCGGGAACTGAAGCTTTCTTT
CASSAERRGPGTEAFF
>-|TRBJ1-4|TRBV9|TRBD1
TGTGCCAGCAGCGTAGGGGGACAGCCTAATGAAAAACTGTTTTTT
CASSVGGQPNEKLFF
>-|TRBJ1-2|TRBV7-4|TRBD1
TGTGAACCAGGGGGGTATGGCTACACCTTC
CEPGGYGYTF
>-|TRBJ2-7|TRBV7-3|TRBD2
TGTGCCAGCAGCTTAATCCCAGCGGGAGGTGTCCACGAGCAGTACTTC
CASSLIPAGGVHEQYF
>-|TRBJ1-2|TRBV30|-
TGTGCCTGGGATCCCCAGGGGAACTATGGCTACACCTTC
CAWDPQGNYGYTF
>-|TRBJ1-2|TRBV19|-
TGTGCCAGTGGGAAACAGGGAATAAACTATGGCTACACCTTC
CASGKQGINYGYTF
>-|TRBJ1-3|TRBV7-9|-
TGTGCCAGCAGCTCATGGGCCGGGGGTTCTGGAAACACCATATATTTT
CASSSWAGGSGNTIYF
>-|TRBJ2-6|TRBV18|-
TGTGCCAGCTCACCATACGGGCCTGGGGCCCCTGGGGCCAACGTCCTGACTTTC
CASSPYGPGAPGANVLTF
>-|TRBJ1-6|TRBV4-1|-
TGCGCCAGCAGTACGCGGACCTACCAGGGAAATTCACCCCTCCACTTT
CASSTRTYQGNSPLHF
>once|TRBJ2-2|TRBV4-1|-
TGCGCCAGCAGCCAAGGTGGGCAGGTGATCACCGGGGAGCTGTTTTTT
CASSQGGQVITGELFF
>-|TRBJ2-1|TRBV7-9|TRBD2
TGTGCCAGCAGCTTGGGACTAGCGGGGTGGAGCTCCTACAATGAGCAGTTCTTC
CASSLGLAGWSSYNEQFF